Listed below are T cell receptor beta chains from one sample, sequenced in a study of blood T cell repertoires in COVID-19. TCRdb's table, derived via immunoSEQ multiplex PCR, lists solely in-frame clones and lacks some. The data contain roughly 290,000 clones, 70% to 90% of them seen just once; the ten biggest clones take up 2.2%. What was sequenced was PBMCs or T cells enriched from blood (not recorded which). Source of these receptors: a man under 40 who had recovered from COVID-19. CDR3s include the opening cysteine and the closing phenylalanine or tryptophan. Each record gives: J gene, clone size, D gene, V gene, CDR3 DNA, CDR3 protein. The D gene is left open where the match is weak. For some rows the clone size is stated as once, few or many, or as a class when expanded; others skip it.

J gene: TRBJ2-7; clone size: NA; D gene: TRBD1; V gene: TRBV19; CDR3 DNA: TGTGCCAGTAGTAAACGGACAGGGGTTGGGGAGCAGTACTTC; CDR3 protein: CASSKRTGVGEQYF
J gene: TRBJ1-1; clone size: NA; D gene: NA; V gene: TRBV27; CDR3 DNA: TGTGCCAGCAGGCCCGGGGGAGGACTCAACACTGAAGCTTTCTTT; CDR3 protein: CASRPGGGLNTEAFF
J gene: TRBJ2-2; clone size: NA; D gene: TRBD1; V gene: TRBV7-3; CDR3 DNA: TGTGCCAGTACCCGGGACAGAGACACCGGGGAGCTGTTTTTT; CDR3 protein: CASTRDRDTGELFF
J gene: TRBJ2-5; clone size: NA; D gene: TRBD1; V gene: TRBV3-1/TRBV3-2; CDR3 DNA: TGTGCCAGCAGCCGGGACAGGGTGATAGAGACCCAGTACTTC; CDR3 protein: CASSRDRVIETQYF
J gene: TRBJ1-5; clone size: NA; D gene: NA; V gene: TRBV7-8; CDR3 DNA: TGTGCCAGCAGCTTAGCGGTTCAGTCAAATCAGCCCCAGCATTTT; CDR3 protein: CASSLAVQSNQPQHF
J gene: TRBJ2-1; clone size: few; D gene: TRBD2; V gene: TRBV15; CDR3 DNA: TGTGCCACCAGCAGGAGACTAGCGGGGCTGAATGAGCAGTTCTTC; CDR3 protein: CATSRRLAGLNEQFF
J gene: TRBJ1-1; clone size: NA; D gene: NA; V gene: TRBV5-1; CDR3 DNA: TGCGCCAGCAGCTCGGTACCAGGCAGGGGCGGACGAATTGAAGCTTTCTTT; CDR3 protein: CASSSVPGRGGRIEAFF
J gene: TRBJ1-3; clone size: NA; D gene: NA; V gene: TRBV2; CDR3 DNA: TGTGCCAGCAGTCCGGGAAACACCATATATTTT; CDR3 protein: CASSPGNTIYF
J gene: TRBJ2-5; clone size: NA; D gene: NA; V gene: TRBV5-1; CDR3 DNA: TGCGCCAGCAGCTCGGACAACCCCCAAGAGACCCAGTACTTC; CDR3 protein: CASSSDNPQETQYF
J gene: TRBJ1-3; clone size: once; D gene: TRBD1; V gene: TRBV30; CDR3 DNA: TGTGCCTGGAGTCAAGGACAGGGTACTGGAAACACCATATATTTT; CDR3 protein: CAWSQGQGTGNTIYF
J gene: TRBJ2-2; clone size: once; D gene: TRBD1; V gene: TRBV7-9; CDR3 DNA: TGTGCCAGCAGCTTAGAGGTTGGACAGGGATACACCGGGGAGCTGTTTTTT; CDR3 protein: CASSLEVGQGYTGELFF
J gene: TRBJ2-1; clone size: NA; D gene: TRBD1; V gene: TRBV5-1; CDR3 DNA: TGCGCCAGCAGATCTCGTCCGGGACAGGGTTATAATGAGCAGTTCTTC; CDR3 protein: CASRSRPGQGYNEQFF
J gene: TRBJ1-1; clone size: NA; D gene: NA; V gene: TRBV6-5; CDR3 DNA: TGTGCCAGCAGTTACTCACAGGGCCGCCTAAACACTGAAGCTTTCTTT; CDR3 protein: CASSYSQGRLNTEAFF
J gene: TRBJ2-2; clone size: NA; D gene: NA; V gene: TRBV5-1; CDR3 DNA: TGCGCCAGCAGCTTCGACCCCCTAGGTCGCACCGGGGAGCTGTTTTTT; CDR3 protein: CASSFDPLGRTGELFF
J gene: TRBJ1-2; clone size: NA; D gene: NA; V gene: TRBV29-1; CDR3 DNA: TGCAGCGTTGTGGGTTTTGGGGGCTGGGAGAATTCGGGCTACACCTTC; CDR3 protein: CSVVGFGGWENSGYTF
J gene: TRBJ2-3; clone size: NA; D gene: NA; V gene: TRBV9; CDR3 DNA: TGTGCCAGCAGCCCCCGGGCGGGGCGCACAGATACGCAGTATTTT; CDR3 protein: CASSPRAGRTDTQYF
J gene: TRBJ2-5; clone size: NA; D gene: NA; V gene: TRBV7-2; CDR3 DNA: TGTGCCAGCAGCTTCGGGAGGACAGGGGAGACCCAGTACTTC; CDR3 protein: CASSFGRTGETQYF
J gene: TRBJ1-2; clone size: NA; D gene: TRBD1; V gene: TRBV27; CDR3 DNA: TGTGCCAGCAGTTCCGGGACAGCGAACTATGGCTACACCTTC; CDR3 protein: CASSSGTANYGYTF
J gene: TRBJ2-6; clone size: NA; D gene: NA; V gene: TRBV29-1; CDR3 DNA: TGCAGCGTTGCCGAGTCTGGGGCCAACGTCCTGACTTTC; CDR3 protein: CSVAESGANVLTF
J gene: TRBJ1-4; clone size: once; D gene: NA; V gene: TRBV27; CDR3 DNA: TGTGCCAGCAGTCCGACAGCCGGCTGGGAAAAACTGTTTTTT; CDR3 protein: CASSPTAGWEKLFF
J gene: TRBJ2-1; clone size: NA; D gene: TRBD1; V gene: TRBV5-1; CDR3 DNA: TGCGCCAGCAGCTTCGGACAGGGAGTGAGCAATGAGCAGTTCTTC; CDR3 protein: CASSFGQGVSNEQFF
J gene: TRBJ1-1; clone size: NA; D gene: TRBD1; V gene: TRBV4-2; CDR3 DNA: TGTGCCAGCAGCTTATTACCGGGACAGGGGAACACTGAAGCTTTCTTT; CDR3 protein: CASSLLPGQGNTEAFF
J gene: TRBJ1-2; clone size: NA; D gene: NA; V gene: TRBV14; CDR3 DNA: TGTGCCAGCAGCCAAGCGCCAGGGAGGGGCTACACCTTC; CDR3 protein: CASSQAPGRGYTF
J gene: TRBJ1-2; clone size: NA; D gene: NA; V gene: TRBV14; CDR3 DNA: TGTGCCAGCAGGGCAGGGAAAGAATTCTATGGCTACACCTTC; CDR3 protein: CASRAGKEFYGYTF
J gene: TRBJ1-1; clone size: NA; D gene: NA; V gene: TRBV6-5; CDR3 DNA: TGTGCCAGCAGCCCCAATGAGAGACTCGAAGCTTTCTTT; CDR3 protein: CASSPNERLEAFF
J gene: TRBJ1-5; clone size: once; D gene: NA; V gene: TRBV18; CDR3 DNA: TGTGCCAGCTCACTCGACAGGCCCCAGCCCCAGCATTTT; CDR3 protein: CASSLDRPQPQHF
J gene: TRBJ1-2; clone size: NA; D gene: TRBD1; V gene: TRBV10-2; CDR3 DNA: TGCGCCAGCAGTGCAGGGGGTAGGCATGGCTACACCTTC; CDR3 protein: CASSAGGRHGYTF
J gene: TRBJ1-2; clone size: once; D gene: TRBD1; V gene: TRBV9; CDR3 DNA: TGTGCCAGCAGCGTCGGACAGGGGTTTAATGGCTACACCTTC; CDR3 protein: CASSVGQGFNGYTF
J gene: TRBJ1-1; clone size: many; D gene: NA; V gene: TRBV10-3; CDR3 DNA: TGTGCCATCAGTGAGTCAGGGGGAGTTGAAGCTTTCTTT; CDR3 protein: CAISESGGVEAFF
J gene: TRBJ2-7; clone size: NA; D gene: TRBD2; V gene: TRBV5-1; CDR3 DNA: TGCGCCAGCAGCCAAGAAAATAGCGGGGATTACTCCTACGAGCAGTACTTC; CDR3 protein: CASSQENSGDYSYEQYF
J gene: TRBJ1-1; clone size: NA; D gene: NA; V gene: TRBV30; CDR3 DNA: TGTGCCTGGAACCCTCGGGTAATGAACACTGAAGCTTTCTTT; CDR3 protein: CAWNPRVMNTEAFF
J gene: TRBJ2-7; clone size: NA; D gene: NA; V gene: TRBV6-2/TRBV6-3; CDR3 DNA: TGTGCCAGCAGTTTCCCGGTGTTCGAGCAGTACTTC; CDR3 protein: CASSFPVFEQYF
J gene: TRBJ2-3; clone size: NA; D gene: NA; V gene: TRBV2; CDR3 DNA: TGTGCCAGCAGTGGAGGCGTTTTTATAGATACGCAGTATTTT; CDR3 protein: CASSGGVFIDTQYF
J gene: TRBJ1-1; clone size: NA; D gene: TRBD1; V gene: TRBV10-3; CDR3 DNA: TGTGCCATCAGGCAAGCACAGGGGATAAGGACTGAAGCTTTCTTT; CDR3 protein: CAIRQAQGIRTEAFF
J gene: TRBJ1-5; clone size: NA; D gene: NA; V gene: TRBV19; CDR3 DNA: TGTGCCAGCAATCGAAACTACGCGGGTTCTAGCAATCAGCCCCAGCATTTT; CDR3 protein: CASNRNYAGSSNQPQHF
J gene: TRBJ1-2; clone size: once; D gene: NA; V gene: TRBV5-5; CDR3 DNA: TGTGCCAGCAGCCTTCGAGGGGACAATCTGATCTATGGCTACACCTTC; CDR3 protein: CASSLRGDNLIYGYTF
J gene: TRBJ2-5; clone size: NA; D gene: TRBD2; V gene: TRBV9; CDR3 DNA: TGTGCCAGCAGCGGAGGGGACTATGATCCCGAGACCCAGTACTTC; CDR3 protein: CASSGGDYDPETQYF
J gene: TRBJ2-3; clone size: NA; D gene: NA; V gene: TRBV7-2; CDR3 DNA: TGTGCCAGCAGCGGGGCTGCTGCTGGCGGAACAGATACGCAGTATTTT; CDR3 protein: CASSGAAAGGTDTQYF
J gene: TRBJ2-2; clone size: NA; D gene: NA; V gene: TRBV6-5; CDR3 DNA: TGTGCCAGTCGGACTACCAACACCGGGGAGCTGTTTTTT; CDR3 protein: CASRTTNTGELFF
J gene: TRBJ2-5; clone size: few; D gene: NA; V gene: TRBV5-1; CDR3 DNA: TGCGCCAGCAGCTACCAAAATGCAGGATTTCAAGAGACCCAGTACTTC; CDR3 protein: CASSYQNAGFQETQYF
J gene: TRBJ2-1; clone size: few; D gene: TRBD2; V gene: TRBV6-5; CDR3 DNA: TGTGCCACGTCGGGGGGTGAAGACTACAATGAGCAGTTCTTC; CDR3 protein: CATSGGEDYNEQFF
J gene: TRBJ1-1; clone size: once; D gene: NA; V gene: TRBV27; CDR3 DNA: TGTGCCAGCAGTTTCTCGGGGGGTTACACTGAAGCTTTCTTT; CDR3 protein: CASSFSGGYTEAFF
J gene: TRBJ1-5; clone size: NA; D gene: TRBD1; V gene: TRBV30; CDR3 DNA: TGTGCCGGGGCGACAGGGCCCAATCAGCCCCAGCATTTT; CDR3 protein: CAGATGPNQPQHF
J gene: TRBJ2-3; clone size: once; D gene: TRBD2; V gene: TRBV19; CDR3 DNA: TGTGCCAGTAGTCTCGTCGGGACTAGCCAGAGCACAGATACGCAGTATTTT; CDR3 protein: CASSLVGTSQSTDTQYF
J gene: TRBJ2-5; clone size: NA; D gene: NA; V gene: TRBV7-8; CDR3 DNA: TGTGCCAGCAGCTTAGGGGCCCCAGAAGGGACCCAGTACTTC; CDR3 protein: CASSLGAPEGTQYF
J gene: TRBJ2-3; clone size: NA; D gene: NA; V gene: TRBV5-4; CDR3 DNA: TGTGCCAGCAGCTTGGGGGGGGGACAGGGCACAGATACGCAGTATTTT; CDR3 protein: CASSLGGGQGTDTQYF
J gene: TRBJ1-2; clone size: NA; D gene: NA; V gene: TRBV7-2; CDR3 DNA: TGTGCCAGCAGCTTACCCGTCGAGTACGGCTACACCTTC; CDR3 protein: CASSLPVEYGYTF
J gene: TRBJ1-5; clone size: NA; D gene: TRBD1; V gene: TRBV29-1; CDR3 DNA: TGCAGCGTTCGGGGACAGGGGGATCAGCCCCAGCATTTT; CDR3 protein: CSVRGQGDQPQHF
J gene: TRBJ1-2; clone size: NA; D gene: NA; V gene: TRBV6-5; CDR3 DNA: TGTGCCAGCAGTTACTACCCCCCCCGGGGATTGAATGGCTACACCTTC; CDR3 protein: CASSYYPPRGLNGYTF
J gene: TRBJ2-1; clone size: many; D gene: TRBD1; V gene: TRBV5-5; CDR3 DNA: TGTGCCAGCAGCTCCGGGACAGGGGTCTACAATGAGCAGTTCTTC; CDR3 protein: CASSSGTGVYNEQFF
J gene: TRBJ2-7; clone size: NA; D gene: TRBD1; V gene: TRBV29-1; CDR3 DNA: TGCAGCGTAGGACAGGGAACTCACGAGCAGTACTTC; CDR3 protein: CSVGQGTHEQYF
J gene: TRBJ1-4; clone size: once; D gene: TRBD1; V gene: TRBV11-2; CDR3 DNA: TGTGCCAGCAGCCTAGGGGGCAGGGGAAGCGAAAAACTGTTTTTT; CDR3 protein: CASSLGGRGSEKLFF
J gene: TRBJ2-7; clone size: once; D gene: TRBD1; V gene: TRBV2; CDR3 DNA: TGTGCCAGCCCGACAGGGCCTAGCTCCTACGAGCAGTACTTC; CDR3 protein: CASPTGPSSYEQYF